A single sample is the source of the 26 T cell receptor beta chains below, sequenced in a study of T cells in Graves' hyperthyroidism and ophthalmopathy. TCR beta CDR3 regions were amplified from RNA. HTBI primers were employed in a first-round RT-PCR of the TCR CDR3. TCRdb fed the multiplex PCR reads into MiXCR, producing one record per CDR3 protein. The sample includes roughly 570,000 distinct CDR3 sequences, about 45% of them seen just once. Sequencing input: peripheral blood or thyroid tissue (not recorded which). The receptors derive from an adult woman with Graves' disease, either hyperthyroidism or ophthalmopathy (not recorded which).

This clonotype occurred many times. This chain links TRBV13 with TRBJ1-5; TRBD1 agrees at 7 bases. CDR1 is PRHDT, CDR2 FYEKMQ, per germline (reference sequence). CDR3 length: 16 amino acids. Trimming cost V 6 bases and J 5 bases; bases outside gene matches: 13. As DNA, the CDR3 is TGTGCCAGCAGTAATTTTAAAGGGGGCGCGGATCAGCCCCAGCATTTT. Protein product: CASSNFKGGADQPQHF.

This clonotype was detected many times. V gene TRBV6-5 combines with J gene TRBJ2-7, with D perhaps TRBD1 (6 bases). The V gene lost 8 bases and the J gene lost 2 bases, with 16 bases spanning the gap. Germline CDR1 and CDR2: MNHEY and SVGAGI. The length of the CDR3 is 14 residues. CDR3 sequence (DNA): TGTGCCAGCCAAGAAGGGGGAAGGGCCTACGAGCAGTACTTC. Protein sequence: CASQEGGRAYEQYF.

For the CDR3, the DNA is TGTGCCAGCAGGAACGGGGGTGGCAATGGCTACACCTTC. Translated, it gives CASRNGGGNGYTF. The rearrangement joins TRBV10-3 to TRBJ1-2, with a possible D match to TRBD1 (5 bases). CDR1 is ENHRY and CDR2 is SYGVKD in the germline V gene. V was clipped by 10 bases and J by 6 bases, with 18 bases between them. CDR3 length: 13 residues.

The chain employs TRBV29-1 and TRBJ2-7; 8 positions agree with TRBD1. V lost 7 bases and J lost 2; bases outside the gene matches: 4. CDR1 and CDR2 (germline): SQVTM, ANQGSEA. This CDR3 is built from 12 residues. Here the CDR3 reads CSAGDRTYEQYF. The CDR3 DNA reads TGCAGCGCAGGGGACAGGACCTACGAGCAGTACTTC.

V usage is TRBV10-3 and J usage is TRBJ1-2; TRBD1 matches 7 bases. Germline V CDR1 and CDR2: ENHRY, SYGVKD. J gave up 5 bases and V 9 bases, and 9 bases lay outside the gene matches. The length of the CDR3 is 13 residues. Here the CDR3 DNA reads TGTGCCATTGCCAACAGGGGAGTGTATGGCTACACCTTC. It specifies CAIANRGVYGYTF.

At least ten counts were recorded for this clonotype. The chain recombines TRBV20-1 with TRBJ2-5; 11 bases map to TRBD2. Trimming at V came to 2 bases and at J to 3 bases, leaving 2 bases not matched to a gene. This CDR3 has 14 amino acids. Per the germline V gene, CDR1 is DFQATT and CDR2 is SNEGSKA (reference sequence). The CDR3 reads CSARLTSGEETQYF. The CDR3 DNA sequence: TGCAGTGCTAGACTGACTAGCGGGGAAGAGACCCAGTACTTC.

The chain joins TRBV10-2 to TRBJ2-5; possibly TRBD2 for D (5 bases). Between the trimmed V and J ends, which lost 4 bases and 0 bases, there was a span of 9 bases. The CDR3 is made up of 14 amino acids. Germline CDR1 and CDR2: WSHSY and SAAADI. This CDR3 reads CASSGVSDQETQYF. The DNA of the CDR3 is TGCGCCAGCAGTGGGGTTAGCGACCAAGAGACCCAGTACTTC.

CDR3 amino acids: CASSLGAAGGTGLIYEQYF. DNA of the CDR3: TGTGCCAGCAGCTTAGGAGCGGCGGGGGGGACAGGGCTGATCTACGAGCAGTACTTC. The rearrangement joins TRBV11-2 to TRBJ2-7; tentatively, D is TRBD1 or TRBD2 (9 bases each). Trimming left V 1 base short and J 3 bases short, with 25 bases between. Germline-derived CDR1 and CDR2 are SGHAT and FQNNGV. The CDR3 has 19 residues.

This clonotype occurred many times. V is TRBV5-1 and J is TRBJ2-7; D is unresolved. The CDR3 has 15 residues. Germline CDR1 SGHRS, CDR2 YFSETQ. Trimming stripped 5 bases from V and 1 base from J, with 16 bases between. The CDR3 sequence: CASRSPRSLSYEQYF. The CDR3 coding sequence is TGCGCCAGCAGGTCCCCTCGATCCCTGTCCTACGAGCAGTACTTC.

The chain is built from TRBV10-2 and TRBJ1-6, with 9 bases fitting TRBD1. The trim removed 11 bases at V and 11 bases at J, leaving 10 bases unmatched. The CDR3 runs 13 residues. Germline values: CDR1 WSHSY, CDR2 SAAADI. The DNA of the CDR3 is TGCGCCGCTTGGACAGGGGATATGCCACCCCTCCACTTT. Protein product: CAAWTGDMPPLHF.

This clonotype turned up a few times. The V gene is TRBV27, the J gene TRBJ1-3; a possible D gene is TRBD1 (5 bases). V was clipped by 9 bases and J by 2 bases, with 11 bases between them. CDR3 length: 13 residues. Germline V gives CDR1 MNHEY, CDR2 SMNVEV (reference sequence). The CDR3 bases are TGTGCCAGTCAGGGTATTGCTGGAAACACCATATATTTT. As protein: CASQGIAGNTIYF.

The V gene is TRBV20-1, the J gene TRBJ1-5, with no clear D. This CDR3 region has 14 residues. Germline assignment: CDR1 DFQATT and CDR2 SNEGSKA (reference sequence). Trimming removed 0 bases from V and 13 bases from J, with 19 bases in between. The CDR3 reads CSARDHGGWEDQHF. Written as DNA, the CDR3 is TGCAGTGCTAGAGATCACGGCGGGTGGGAAGATCAGCATTTT.

CDR3 bases: TGCAGCGTTGAAGAGGGACAGAACTATGGCTACACCTTC. Encoded protein: CSVEEGQNYGYTF. The chain recombines TRBV29-1 with TRBJ1-2, with 7 bases identical to TRBD1. CDR1 is SQVTM, CDR2 ANQGSEA, per germline. With V trimmed by 0 bases and J by 2 bases, 0 bases remained unmatched. CDR3 length: 13 residues.

At least ten counts were recorded for this clonotype. The chain recombines TRBV4-1 with TRBJ1-1; perhaps TRBD1 as D (5 bases). The CDR3 is 12 amino acids. The V and J ends lost 3 bases and 7 bases respectively, with 9 bases between them. Germline CDR1 MGHRA, CDR2 YSYEKL. In DNA form, the CDR3 reads TGCGCCAGCAGCCATACGGGGCTTGAAGCTTTCTTT. Protein: CASSHTGLEAFF.

Many counts were recorded for this clonotype. The chain combines TRBV15 with TRBJ2-7; TRBD1 matches at 10 bases. The CDR3 extends over 17 amino acids. Trimming cost V 5 bases and J 5 bases; bases outside gene matches: 15. The V gene's germline CDR1 is LNHNV and CDR2 YYDKDF (reference sequence). The CDR3 region is CATSQETPGTGDNEQYF. The CDR3 coding sequence is TGTGCCACCAGCCAGGAGACCCCCGGGACAGGGGACAACGAGCAGTACTTC.

This clonotype was seen at least ten times. A much bigger clone sits one base away, suggesting this may be a read error. The chain couples TRBV28 to TRBJ2-5; D gene unclear. The V gene's germline CDR1 is MDHEN and CDR2 SYDVKM. V dropped 3 bases and J dropped 5 bases, with 7 bases sitting between them. This CDR3 contains 12 residues. CDR3 in DNA: TGTGCCAGCAGTTTGGAGTGGGAGACCCAGTACTTC. It specifies CASSLEWETQYF.

Ten or more counts support this clonotype. The CDR3 nucleotides are TGTGCCAGCAGCCCTCGGCGGAATAGCGGTCAGCCCCAGCATTTT. Translating it yields CASSPRRNSGQPQHF. The chain is built from TRBV7-2 and TRBJ1-5, with D hard to call. The CDR3 is 15 amino acids. From germline, CDR1 is SGHTA and CDR2 FQGNSA. The V gene lost 5 bases and the J gene lost 6 bases, with 17 bases spanning the gap.

CDR3 in amino acids: CASSRCLRSYEQYF. The CDR3 bases are TGTGCCAGCTCGAGATGCTTAAGGTCCTACGAGCAGTACTTC. V is TRBV18 and J is TRBJ2-7; D is uncertain. V lost 6 bases and J 1 base, leaving 13 bases between the germline ends. Germline CDR1 and CDR2: KGHSH and LQKENI. CDR3 length: 14 amino acids.

CDR3 DNA sequence: TGCAGCGTTCGGACGGGGCTGGCCTTCTATGGCTACACCTTC. Encoded protein: CSVRTGLAFYGYTF. V usage is TRBV29-1 and J usage is TRBJ1-2; D is perhaps TRBD1 (5 bases). The V gene's germline CDR1 is SQVTM and CDR2 ANQGSEA. This CDR3 contains 14 residues. V shed 5 bases and J shed 4 bases, with 17 bases lying between them.

The CDR3 sequence: CSARGGGPLHF. CDR3 coding DNA: TGCAGTGCTCGTGGGGGGGGGCCCCTCCACTTT. The gene calls are TRBV20-1 and TRBJ1-6, with D possibly being TRBD1 (5 bases). The CDR3 totals 11 residues. From germline, CDR1 is DFQATT and CDR2 SNEGSKA (reference sequence). V lost 5 bases, J lost 13 bases, and 12 bases lay in between.

This clonotype has only one observation. The chain uses TRBV7-9 and TRBJ2-7, with a tentative D call TRBD2 (5 bases). Trimming stripped 7 bases from V and 0 bases from J, with 10 bases between. This CDR3 spans 13 amino acids. Germline loops: CDR1 SEHNR, CDR2 FQNEAQ (reference sequence). CDR3 sequence reads: CASIPRGSYEQYF. The DNA for the CDR3 is TGTGCCAGCATCCCCCGGGGCTCCTACGAGCAGTACTTC.

This clonotype was seen at least ten times. This chain links TRBV19 with TRBJ1-1, with D perhaps matching TRBD1 (6 bases). The germline V gene encodes CDR1 LNHDA and CDR2 SQIVND (reference sequence). This CDR3 spans 13 amino acids. Trimming took off 0 bases at V and 5 bases at J, with 7 bases between the two ends. The CDR3 region is CASSIDRGTEAFF. The CDR3 DNA follows: TGTGCCAGTAGTATAGACAGGGGTACTGAAGCTTTCTTT.

J is TRBJ1-1 and V is TRBV7-9; D may be TRBD1 (6 bases). CDR1 SEHNR and CDR2 FQNEAQ come from the germline V gene (reference sequence). With 5 bases removed from V and 10 bases from J, the gap between germline ends came to 11 bases. The CDR3 totals 11 residues. The CDR3 here is CASSTTGTAFF. The DNA for the CDR3 is TGTGCCAGCAGCACAACAGGGACAGCTTTCTTT.

This chain links TRBV2 with TRBJ2-7; D unresolved. Germline CDR1 is SNHLY and CDR2 is FYNNEI. The CDR3 is 10 amino acids. The V end lost 6 bases, the J end lost 9 bases, and 9 bases lay between the germline ends. CDR3 residues: CASSQDGQYF. The CDR3 DNA follows: TGTGCCAGCAGCCAAGATGGGCAGTACTTC. The whole variable domain, remainder taken from reference TRBV2 and TRBJ2-7, is EPEVTQTPSHQVTQMGQEVILRCVPISNHLYFYWYRQILGQKVEFLVSFYNNEISEKSEIFDDQFSVERPDGSNFTLKIRSTKLEDSAMYFCASSQDGQYFGPGTRLTVT.

This rearrangement joins TRBV11-2 to TRBJ1-4; D is unclear. The V gene's germline CDR1 is SGHAT and CDR2 FQNNGV. Trimming took 5 bases from V and 4 from J, leaving 11 bases between them. The CDR3 covers 14 residues. The CDR3 coding sequence is TGTGCCAGCAGCCCCAACAGAAGTAATGAAAAACTGTTTTTT. It yields the protein CASSPNRSNEKLFF.

This clonotype was seen many times. The chain carries TRBV7-6 and TRBJ2-5, with 9 bases lining up with TRBD2. Unmatched junction bases numbered 8, after V lost 2 bases and J lost 4 bases. CDR1 is SGHVS and CDR2 is FNYEAQ in the germline V gene. This CDR3 region has 16 residues. The CDR3 spells CASSLLAGGGRETQYF. The CDR3 DNA sequence: TGTGCCAGCAGCTTACTGGCGGGAGGGGGTAGAGAGACCCAGTACTTC.